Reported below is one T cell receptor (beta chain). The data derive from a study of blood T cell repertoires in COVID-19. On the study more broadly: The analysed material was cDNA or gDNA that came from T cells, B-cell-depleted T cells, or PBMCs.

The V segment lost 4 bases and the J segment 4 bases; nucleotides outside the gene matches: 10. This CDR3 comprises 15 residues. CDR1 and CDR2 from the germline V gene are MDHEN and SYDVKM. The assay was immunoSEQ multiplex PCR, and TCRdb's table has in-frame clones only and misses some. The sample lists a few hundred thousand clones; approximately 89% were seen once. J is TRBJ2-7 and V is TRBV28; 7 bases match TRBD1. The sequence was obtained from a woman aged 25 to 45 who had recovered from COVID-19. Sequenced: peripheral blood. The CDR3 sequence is CASSSSGTATYEQYF. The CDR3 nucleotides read TGTGCCAGCAGTTCCTCCGGGACAGCGACTTACGAGCAGTACTTC.